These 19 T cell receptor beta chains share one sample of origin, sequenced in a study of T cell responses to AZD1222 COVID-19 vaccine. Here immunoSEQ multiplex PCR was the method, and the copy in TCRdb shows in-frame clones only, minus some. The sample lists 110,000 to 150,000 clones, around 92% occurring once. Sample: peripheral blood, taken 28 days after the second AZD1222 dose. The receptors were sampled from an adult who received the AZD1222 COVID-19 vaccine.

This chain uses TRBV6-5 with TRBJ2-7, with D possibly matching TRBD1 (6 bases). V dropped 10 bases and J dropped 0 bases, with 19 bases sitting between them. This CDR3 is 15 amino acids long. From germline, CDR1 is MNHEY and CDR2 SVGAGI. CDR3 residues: CATYFYRTVSYEQYF. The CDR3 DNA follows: TGTGCCACCTATTTTTACCGGACAGTCTCCTACGAGCAGTACTTC.

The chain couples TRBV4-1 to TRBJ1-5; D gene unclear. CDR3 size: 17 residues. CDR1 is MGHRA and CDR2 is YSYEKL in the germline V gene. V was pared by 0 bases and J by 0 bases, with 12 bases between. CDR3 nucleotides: TGCGCCAGCAGCCAAGATGTGGATCAAGTTAGCAATCAGCCCCAGCATTTT. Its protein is CASSQDVDQVSNQPQHF.

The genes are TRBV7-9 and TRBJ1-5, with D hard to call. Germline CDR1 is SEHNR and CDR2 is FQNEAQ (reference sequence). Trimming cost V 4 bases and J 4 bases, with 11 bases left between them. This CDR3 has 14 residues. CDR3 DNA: TGTGCCAGCAGCTCCTCCAGTAATAATCAGCCCCAGCATTTT. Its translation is CASSSSSNNQPQHF.

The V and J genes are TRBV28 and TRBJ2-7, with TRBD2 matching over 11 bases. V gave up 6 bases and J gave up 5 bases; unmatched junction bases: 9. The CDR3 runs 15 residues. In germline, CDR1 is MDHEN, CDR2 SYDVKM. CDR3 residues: CASSQPLAGDDEQYF. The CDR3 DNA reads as TGTGCCAGCAGCCAACCACTAGCGGGAGACGACGAGCAGTACTTC. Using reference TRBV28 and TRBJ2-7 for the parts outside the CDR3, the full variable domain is DVKVTQSSRYLVKRTGEKVFLECVQDMDHENMFWYRQDPGLGLRLIYFSYDVKMKEKGDIPEGYSVSREKKERFSLILESASTNQTSMYLCASSQPLAGDDEQYFGPGTRLTVT.

In DNA, the CDR3 is TGTGCCAGCAGTGATTCGGGGGCCAACAATGAGCAGTTCTTC. Translating it yields CASSDSGANNEQFF. V and J are TRBV25-1 and TRBJ2-1; D assignment may be TRBD1 or TRBD2 (6 bases each). Germline CDR1 MGHDK, CDR2 SYGVNS. Trimming removed 3 bases from V and 5 bases from J, with 11 bases in between. The CDR3 runs to 14 residues.

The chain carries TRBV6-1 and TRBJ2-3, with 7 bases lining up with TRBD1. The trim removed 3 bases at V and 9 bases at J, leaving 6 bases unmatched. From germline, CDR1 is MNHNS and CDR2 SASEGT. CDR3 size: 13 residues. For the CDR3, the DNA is TGTGCCAGCAGTGAGTCCTGGACAGGCACGCAGTATTTT. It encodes CASSESWTGTQYF.

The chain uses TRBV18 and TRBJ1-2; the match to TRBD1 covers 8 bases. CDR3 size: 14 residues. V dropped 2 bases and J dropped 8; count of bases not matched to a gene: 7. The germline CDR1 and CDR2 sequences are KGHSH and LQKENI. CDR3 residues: CASSPEATGAGYTF. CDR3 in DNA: TGTGCCAGCTCACCAGAGGCGACAGGGGCCGGCTACACCTTC.

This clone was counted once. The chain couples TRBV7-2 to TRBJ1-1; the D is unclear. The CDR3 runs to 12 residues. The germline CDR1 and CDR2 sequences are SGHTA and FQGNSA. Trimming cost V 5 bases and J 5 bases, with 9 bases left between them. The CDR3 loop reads CASSPGQTEAFF. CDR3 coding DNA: TGTGCCAGCAGCCCCGGGCAGACTGAAGCTTTCTTT.

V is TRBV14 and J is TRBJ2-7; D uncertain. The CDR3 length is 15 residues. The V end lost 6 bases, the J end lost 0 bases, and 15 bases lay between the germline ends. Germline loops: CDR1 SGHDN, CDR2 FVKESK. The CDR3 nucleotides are TGTGCCAGCAGTGCGGACCCGAGGAGCTCCTACGAGCAGTACTTC. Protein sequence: CASSADPRSSYEQYF.

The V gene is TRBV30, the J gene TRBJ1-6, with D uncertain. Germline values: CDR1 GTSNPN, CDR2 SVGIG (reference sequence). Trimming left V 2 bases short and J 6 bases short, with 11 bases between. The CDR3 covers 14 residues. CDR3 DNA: TGTGCCTGGAGTACCTTGACGCCTAATTCACCCCTCCACTTT. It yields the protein CAWSTLTPNSPLHF.

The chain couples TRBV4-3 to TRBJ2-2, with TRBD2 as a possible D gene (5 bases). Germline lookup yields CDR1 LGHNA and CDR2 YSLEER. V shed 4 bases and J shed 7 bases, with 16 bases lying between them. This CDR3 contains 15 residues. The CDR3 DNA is TGCGCCAGCAGCCTCGGACTGGCGAGAGGCGGGGAGCTGTTTTTT. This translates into CASSLGLARGGELFF.

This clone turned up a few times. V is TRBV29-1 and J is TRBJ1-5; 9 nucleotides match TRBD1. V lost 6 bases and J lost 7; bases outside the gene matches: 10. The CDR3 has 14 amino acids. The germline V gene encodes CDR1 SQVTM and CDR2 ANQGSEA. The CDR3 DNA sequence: TGCAGCGTGCGGGGACAGGGAATAGGCCAGCCCCAGCATTTT. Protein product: CSVRGQGIGQPQHF.

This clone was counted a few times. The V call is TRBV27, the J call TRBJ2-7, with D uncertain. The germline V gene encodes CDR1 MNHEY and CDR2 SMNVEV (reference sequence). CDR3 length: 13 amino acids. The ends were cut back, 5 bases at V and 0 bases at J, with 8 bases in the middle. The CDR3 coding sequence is TGTGCCAGCAGTCAACAGAGCTCCTACGAGCAGTACTTC. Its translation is CASSQQSSYEQYF.

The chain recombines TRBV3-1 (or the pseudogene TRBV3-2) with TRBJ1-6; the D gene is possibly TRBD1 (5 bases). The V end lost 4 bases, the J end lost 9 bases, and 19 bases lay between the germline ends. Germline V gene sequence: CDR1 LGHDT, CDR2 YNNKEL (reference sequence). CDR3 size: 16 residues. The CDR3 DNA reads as TGTGCCAGCAGCCGCCCCGGGACCGATTTGGGTTCACCCCTCCACTTT. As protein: CASSRPGTDLGSPLHF.

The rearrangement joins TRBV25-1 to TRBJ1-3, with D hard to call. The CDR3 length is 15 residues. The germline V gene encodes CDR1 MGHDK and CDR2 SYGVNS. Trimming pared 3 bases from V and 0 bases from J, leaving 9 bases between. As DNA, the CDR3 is TGTGCCAGCAGTGACCTCACGAACTCTGGAAACACCATATATTTT. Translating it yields CASSDLTNSGNTIYF.

CDR3 sequence: CASSYVANQPQHF. The CDR3 DNA is TGTGCCAGCAGTTACGTCGCAAATCAGCCCCAGCATTTT. This chain links TRBV6-5 with TRBJ1-5; D is unresolved. The CDR3 runs to 13 residues. The germline CDR1 and CDR2 sequences are MNHEY and SVGAGI. V was trimmed by 2 bases and J by 4 bases, leaving 6 bases between them.

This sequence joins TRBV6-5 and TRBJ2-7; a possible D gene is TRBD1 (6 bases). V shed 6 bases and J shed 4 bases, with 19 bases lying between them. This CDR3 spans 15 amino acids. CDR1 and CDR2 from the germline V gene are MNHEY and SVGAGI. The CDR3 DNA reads TGTGCCAGCAGCCGGACCGGGACAAGGGTATACGAGCAGTACTTC. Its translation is CASSRTGTRVYEQYF.

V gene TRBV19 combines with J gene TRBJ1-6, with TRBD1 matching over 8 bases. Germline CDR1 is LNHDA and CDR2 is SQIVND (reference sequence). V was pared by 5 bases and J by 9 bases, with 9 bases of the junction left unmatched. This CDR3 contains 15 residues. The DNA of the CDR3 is TGTGCCAGTAGTCAACAGGGGACAGGAGGTTCACCCCTCCACTTT. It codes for CASSQQGTGGSPLHF.

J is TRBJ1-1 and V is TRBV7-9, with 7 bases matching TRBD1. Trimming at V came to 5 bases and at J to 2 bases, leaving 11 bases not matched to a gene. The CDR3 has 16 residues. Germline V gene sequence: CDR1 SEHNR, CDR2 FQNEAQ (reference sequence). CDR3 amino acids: CASSGGPQGDNTEAFF. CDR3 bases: TGTGCCAGCAGCGGAGGCCCGCAGGGGGACAACACTGAAGCTTTCTTT.